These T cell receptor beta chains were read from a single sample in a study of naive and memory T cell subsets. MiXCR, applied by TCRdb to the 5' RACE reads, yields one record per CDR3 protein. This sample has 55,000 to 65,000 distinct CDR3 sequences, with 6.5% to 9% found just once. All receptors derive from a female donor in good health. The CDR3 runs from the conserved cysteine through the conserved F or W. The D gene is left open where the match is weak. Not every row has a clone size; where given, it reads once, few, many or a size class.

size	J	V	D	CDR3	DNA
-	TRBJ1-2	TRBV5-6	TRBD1	CASTQTGQAVNYGYTF	TGTGCCAGCACCCAGACAGGGCAAGCTGTAAACTATGGCTACACCTTC
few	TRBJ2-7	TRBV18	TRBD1	CASASDRTTYEQYF	TGTGCCAGCGCCTCGGACAGGACAACCTACGAGCAGTACTTC
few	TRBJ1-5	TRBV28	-	CASSTGISNQPQHF	TGTGCCAGCAGTACAGGTATTAGCAATCAGCCCCAGCATTTT
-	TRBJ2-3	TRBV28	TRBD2	CASSLTSGTTDTQYF	TGTGCCAGCAGTTTAACTAGCGGAACCACAGATACGCAGTATTTT
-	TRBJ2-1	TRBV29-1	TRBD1	CSVRQGEFAEQFF	TGCAGCGTGAGACAGGGGGAATTTGCTGAGCAGTTCTTC
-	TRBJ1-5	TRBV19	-	CASRSGRVSNQPQHF	TGTGCCAGTAGGTCCGGCAGGGTTAGCAATCAGCCCCAGCATTTT
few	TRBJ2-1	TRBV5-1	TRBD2	CASSLAGLANEQFF	TGCGCCAGCAGCTTGGCGGGACTAGCAAATGAGCAGTTCTTC
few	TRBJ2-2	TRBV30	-	CAWSKSSSTGELFF	TGTGCCTGGTCGAAATCATCCTCCACCGGGGAGCTGTTTTTT
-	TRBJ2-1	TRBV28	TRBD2	CASSLGRANEQFF	TGTGCCAGCAGTTTGGGGAGGGCCAATGAGCAGTTCTTC
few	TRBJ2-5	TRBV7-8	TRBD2	CASSLGTSRWTQETQYF	TGTGCCAGCAGCTTAGGGACTAGCAGATGGACCCAAGAGACCCAGTACTTC
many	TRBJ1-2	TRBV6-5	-	CASSYMGAGSGYGYTF	TGTGCCAGCAGTTACATGGGAGCGGGGTCAGGCTATGGCTACACCTTC
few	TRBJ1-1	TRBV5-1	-	CASSFNYNTEAFF	TGCGCCAGCAGCTTCAATTACAACACTGAAGCTTTCTTT
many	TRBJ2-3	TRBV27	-	CASSHGDTQYF	TGTGCCAGCAGCCACGGGGATACGCAGTATTTT
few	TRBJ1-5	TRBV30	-	CAWSQGKGNQPQHF	TGTGCCTGGAGTCAGGGGAAGGGCAATCAGCCCCAGCATTTT
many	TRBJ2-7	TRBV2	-	CASIKDGLRYEQYF	TGTGCCAGCATCAAGGACGGACTACGCTACGAGCAGTACTTC
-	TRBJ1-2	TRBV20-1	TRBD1	CSAGTGTANYGYTF	TGCAGTGCTGGCACCGGGACAGCTAACTATGGCTACACCTTC
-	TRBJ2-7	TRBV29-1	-	CSVDDREGEQYF	TGCAGCGTTGACGACAGGGAGGGCGAGCAGTACTTC
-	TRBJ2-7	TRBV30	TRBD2	CAWSLGTSGSGEQYF	TGTGCCTGGAGTTTAGGGACTAGCGGTTCGGGGGAGCAGTACTTC
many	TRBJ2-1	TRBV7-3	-	CASSYGQLYNEQFF	TGTGCCAGCAGCTACGGACAGCTCTACAATGAGCAGTTCTTC
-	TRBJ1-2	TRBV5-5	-	CASSPTGGANYGYTF	TGTGCCAGCAGTCCGACTGGAGGAGCTAACTATGGCTACACCTTC
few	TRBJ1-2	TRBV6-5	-	CATKDLSSTYGYTF	TGTGCCACCAAAGACCTTTCATCAACCTATGGCTACACCTTC
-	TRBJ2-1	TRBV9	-	CASSVSSAFSYNEQFF	TGTGCCAGCAGCGTATCTAGCGCCTTCTCCTACAATGAGCAGTTCTTC
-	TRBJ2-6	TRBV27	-	CASSLSTAIDSGANVLTF	TGTGCCAGCAGTTTATCGACAGCTATAGACTCTGGGGCCAACGTCCTGACTTTC
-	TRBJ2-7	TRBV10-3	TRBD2	CAIRPTSGGAYEQYF	TGTGCCATCAGGCCAACTAGCGGGGGGGCCTACGAGCAGTACTTC
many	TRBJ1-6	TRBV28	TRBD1	CASSLATGGPYNSPLHF	TGTGCCAGCAGTTTAGCCACAGGGGGACCCTATAATTCACCCCTCCACTTT
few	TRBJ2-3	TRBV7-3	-	CASSLTGGEDTQYF	TGTGCCAGCAGCTTAACGGGCGGGGAAGATACGCAGTATTTT
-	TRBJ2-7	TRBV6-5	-	CASRNTGNEQYF	TGTGCCAGCAGGAATACAGGGAACGAGCAGTACTTC
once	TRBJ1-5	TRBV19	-	CASSIELRERHSSQPQHF	TGTGCCAGTAGTATAGAGTTACGAGAGAGGCATAGCAGTCAGCCCCAGCATTTT
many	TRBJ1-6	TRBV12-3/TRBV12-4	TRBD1	CASRGQGFSPLHF	TGTGCCAGCAGAGGACAGGGGTTCTCACCCCTCCACTTT
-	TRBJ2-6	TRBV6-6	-	CASSPGTDSGANVLTF	TGTGCCAGCAGCCCCGGGACTGACTCTGGGGCCAACGTCCTGACTTTC
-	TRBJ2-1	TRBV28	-	CASTLSSYNEQFF	TGTGCCAGCACCCTTTCCTCCTACAATGAGCAGTTCTTC
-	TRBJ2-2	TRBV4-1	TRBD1	CASSQEQGAWTGELFF	TGCGCCAGCAGCCAAGAACAGGGGGCCTGGACCGGGGAGCTGTTTTTT
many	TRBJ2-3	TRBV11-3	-	CASSSGADTQYF	TGTGCCAGCAGCTCTGGAGCTGATACGCAGTATTTT
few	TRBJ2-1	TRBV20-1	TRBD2	CSAITRSGRVGNEQFF	TGCAGTGCCATTACCCGTAGCGGGAGGGTTGGGAATGAGCAGTTCTTC